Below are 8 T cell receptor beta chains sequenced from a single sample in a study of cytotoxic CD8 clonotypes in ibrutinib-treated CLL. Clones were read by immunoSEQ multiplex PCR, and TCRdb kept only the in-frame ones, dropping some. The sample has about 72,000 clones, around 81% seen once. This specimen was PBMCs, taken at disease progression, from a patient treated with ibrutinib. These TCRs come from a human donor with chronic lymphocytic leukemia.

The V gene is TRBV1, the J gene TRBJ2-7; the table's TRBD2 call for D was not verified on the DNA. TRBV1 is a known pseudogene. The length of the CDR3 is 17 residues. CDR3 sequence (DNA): TGCACCAGCAGCCAAGGGACTAGCGGGCGCAGCTCCTACGAGCAGTACTTC. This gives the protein CTSSQGTSGRSSYEQYF.

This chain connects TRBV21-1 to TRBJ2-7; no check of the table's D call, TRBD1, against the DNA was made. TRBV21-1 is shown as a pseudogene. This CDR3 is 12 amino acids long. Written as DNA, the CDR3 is TGTGCCAGCAGCACTCCAGGGGCTGGGCAGTACTTC. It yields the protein CASSTPGAGQYF.

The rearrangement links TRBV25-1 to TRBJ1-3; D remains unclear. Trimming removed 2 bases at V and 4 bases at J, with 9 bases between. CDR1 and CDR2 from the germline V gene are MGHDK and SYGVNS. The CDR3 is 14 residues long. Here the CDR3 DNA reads TGTGCCAGCAGTGAACTGGACGGCGGAAACACCATATATTTT. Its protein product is CASSELDGGNTIYF. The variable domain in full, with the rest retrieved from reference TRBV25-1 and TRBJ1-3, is EADIYQTPRYLVIGTGKKITLECSQTMGHDKMYWYQQDPGMELHLIHYSYGVNSTEKGDLSSESTVSRIRTEHFPLTLESARPSHTSQYLCASSELDGGNTIYFGEGSWLTVV.

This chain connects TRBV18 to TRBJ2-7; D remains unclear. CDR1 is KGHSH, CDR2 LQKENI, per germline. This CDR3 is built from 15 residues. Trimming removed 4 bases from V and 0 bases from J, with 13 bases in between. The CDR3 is CASSLVGKSSYEQYF. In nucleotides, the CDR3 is TGTGCCAGCTCACTGGTAGGCAAAAGCTCCTACGAGCAGTACTTC.

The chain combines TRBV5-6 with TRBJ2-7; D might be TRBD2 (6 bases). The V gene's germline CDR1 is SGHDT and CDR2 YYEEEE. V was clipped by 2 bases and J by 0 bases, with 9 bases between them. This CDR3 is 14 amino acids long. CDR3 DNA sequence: TGTGCCAGCAGCTTAGGAGGGACCTCCTACGAGCAGTACTTC. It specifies CASSLGGTSYEQYF. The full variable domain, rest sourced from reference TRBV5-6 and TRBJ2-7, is DAGVTQSPTHLIKTRGQQVTLRCSPKSGHDTVSWYQQALGQGPQFIFQYYEEEERQRGNFPDRFSGHQFPNYSSELNVNALLLGDSALYLCASSLGGTSYEQYFGPGTRLTVT.

CDR3 coding DNA: TGTGCCAGCTCACCCCCGTGGCGCACAGATACGCAGTATTTT. Residues: CASSPPWRTDTQYF. The chain recombines TRBV18 with TRBJ2-3; D ambiguous. Germline V CDR1 and CDR2: KGHSH, LQKENI. Trimming took off 3 bases at V and 1 base at J, with 8 bases between the two ends. There are 14 residues in the CDR3. The entire variable domain, with the rest obtained from reference TRBV18 and TRBJ2-3, is as follows: NAGVMQNPRHLVRRRGQEARLRCSPMKGHSHVYWYRQLPEEGLKFMVYLQKENIIDESGMPKERFSAEFPKEGPSILRIQQVVRGDSAAYFCASSPPWRTDTQYFGPGTRLTVL.

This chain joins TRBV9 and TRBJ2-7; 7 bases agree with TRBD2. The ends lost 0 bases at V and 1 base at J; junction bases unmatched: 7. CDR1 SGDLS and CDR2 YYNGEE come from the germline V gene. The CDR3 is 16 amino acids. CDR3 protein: CASSVAAGVPSYEQYF. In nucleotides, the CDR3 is TGTGCCAGCAGCGTAGCGGCGGGGGTCCCATCCTACGAGCAGTACTTC.

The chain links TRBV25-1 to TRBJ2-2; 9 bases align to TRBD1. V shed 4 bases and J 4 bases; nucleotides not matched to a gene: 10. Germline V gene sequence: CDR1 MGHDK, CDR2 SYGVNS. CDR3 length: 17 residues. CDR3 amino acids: CASSAPSGQGSTGELFF. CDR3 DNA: TGTGCCAGCAGTGCCCCCTCGGGACAGGGTTCCACCGGGGAGCTGTTTTTT.